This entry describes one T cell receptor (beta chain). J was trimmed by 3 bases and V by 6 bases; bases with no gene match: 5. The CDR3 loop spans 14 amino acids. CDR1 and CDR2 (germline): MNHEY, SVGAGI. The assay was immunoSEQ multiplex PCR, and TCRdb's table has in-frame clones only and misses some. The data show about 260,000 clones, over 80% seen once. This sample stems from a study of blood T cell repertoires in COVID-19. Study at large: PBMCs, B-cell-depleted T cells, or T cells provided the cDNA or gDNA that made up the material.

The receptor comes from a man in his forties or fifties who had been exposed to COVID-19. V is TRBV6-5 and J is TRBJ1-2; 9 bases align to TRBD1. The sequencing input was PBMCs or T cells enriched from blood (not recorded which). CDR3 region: CASSQGQGYYGYTF. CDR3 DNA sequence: TGTGCCAGCAGCCAGGGACAGGGCTACTATGGCTACACCTTC.